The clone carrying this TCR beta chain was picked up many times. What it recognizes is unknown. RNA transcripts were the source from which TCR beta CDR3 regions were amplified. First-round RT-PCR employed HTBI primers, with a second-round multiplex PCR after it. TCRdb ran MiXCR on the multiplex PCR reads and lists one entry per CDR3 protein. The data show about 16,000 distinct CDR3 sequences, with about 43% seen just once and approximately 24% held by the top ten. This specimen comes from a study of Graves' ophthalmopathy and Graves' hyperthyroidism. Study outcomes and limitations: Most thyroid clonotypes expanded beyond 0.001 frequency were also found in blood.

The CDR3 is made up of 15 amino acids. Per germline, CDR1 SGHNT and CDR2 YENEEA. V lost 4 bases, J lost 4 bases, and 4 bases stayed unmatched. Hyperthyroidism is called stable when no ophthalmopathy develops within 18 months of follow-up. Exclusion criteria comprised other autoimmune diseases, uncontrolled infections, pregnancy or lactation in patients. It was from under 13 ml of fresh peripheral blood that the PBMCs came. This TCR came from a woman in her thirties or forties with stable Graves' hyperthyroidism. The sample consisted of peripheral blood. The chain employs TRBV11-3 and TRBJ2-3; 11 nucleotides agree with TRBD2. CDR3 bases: TGTGCCAGCAGCTCCGGGACTAGCGGTTCAGATACGCAGTATTTT. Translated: CASSSGTSGSDTQYF.